A single sample is the source of the 14 T cell receptor beta chains below, sequenced in a study of T cells in Graves' hyperthyroidism and ophthalmopathy. The CDR3 regions of TCR beta were amplified from RNA transcripts. During a first-round RT-PCR of the TCR CDR3, the HTBI primer set was used. Each CDR3 protein gets one entry after TCRdb re-called the multiplex PCR reads with MiXCR. Among 400,000 to 550,000 distinct CDR3 sequences listed, about 15% were seen once. Sequenced: blood. The receptor source for this set is a woman aged 18-30 years with Graves' hyperthyroidism.

The chain recombines TRBV27 with TRBJ1-2, with D possibly being TRBD1 (5 bases). The V end lost 0 bases, the J end lost 6 bases, and 8 bases lay between the germline ends. The CDR3 contains 13 residues. The germline gives CDR1 MNHEY, CDR2 SMNVEV (reference sequence). The CDR3 protein is CASSLSLRDGYTF. The CDR3 nucleotides are TGTGCCAGCAGTTTATCGCTCAGGGATGGCTACACCTTC.

The chain couples TRBV5-1 to TRBJ2-3; 8 nucleotides align to TRBD2. J gave up 5 bases and V 1 base, and 9 bases lay outside the gene matches. The germline V gene has CDR1 SGHRS and CDR2 YFSETQ. CDR3 length: 16 residues. The CDR3 spells CASSLIVAGRVDTQYF. The CDR3, as DNA: TGCGCCAGCAGCTTGATTGTAGCGGGGAGGGTAGATACGCAGTATTTT.

This clonotype showed up many times. The chain uses TRBV5-8 and TRBJ2-5; D call uncertain. This CDR3 is built from 15 residues. CDR1 is SGHTS and CDR2 is YDEGEE in the germline V gene. Trimming removed 0 bases at V and 1 base at J, with 10 bases between. The CDR3 protein is CASSLELQAQETQYF. The CDR3 DNA sequence: TGTGCCAGCAGCTTGGAGCTACAAGCCCAAGAGACCCAGTACTTC.

Ten or more counts support this clonotype. The chain recombines TRBV2 with TRBJ2-5; D gene uncertain. Germline-derived CDR1 and CDR2 are SNHLY and FYNNEI. Trimming took 7 bases from V and 2 from J, leaving 8 bases between them. The CDR3 loop spans 12 amino acids. The CDR3 is CASNEVQETQYF. In DNA, the CDR3 is TGTGCCAGCAACGAAGTTCAAGAGACCCAGTACTTC.

This clonotype appeared many times. The V gene is TRBV18, the J gene TRBJ2-1; 7 nucleotides agree with TRBD1. From germline, CDR1 is KGHSH and CDR2 LQKENI. V dropped 1 base and J dropped 6; count of bases not matched to a gene: 6. The CDR3 spans 15 residues. The DNA for the CDR3 is TGTGCCAGCTCACCACGGGAAAGGGGGCTCAATGAGCAGTTCTTC. Amino acid sequence: CASSPRERGLNEQFF.

This clonotype came up many times. The rearrangement uses TRBV7-3 and TRBJ2-7; the match to TRBD2 covers 13 bases. CDR1 and CDR2 (germline): SGHTA, FQGTGA. J lost 4 bases, V lost 5 bases, and 17 bases had no gene match. This CDR3 spans 19 amino acids. As DNA, the CDR3 is TGTGCCAGCAGCCCTGGACTAGCGGGAGTCCGTTGGGTGGGATACGAGCAGTACTTC. Protein sequence: CASSPGLAGVRWVGYEQYF.

This sequence joins TRBV19 and TRBJ2-1, with 10 bases aligning to TRBD2. Unmatched junction bases numbered 3, after V lost 6 bases and J lost 7 bases. The CDR3 length is 13 residues. From germline, CDR1 is LNHDA and CDR2 SQIVND (reference sequence). CDR3 amino acids: CASSVTSGNEQFF. CDR3 nucleotides: TGTGCCAGTAGCGTGACTAGCGGGAATGAGCAGTTCTTC.

The table lists this clonotype with many counts. V usage is TRBV24-1 and J usage is TRBJ2-5; no clear D gene. Trimming stripped 3 bases from V and 2 bases from J, with 6 bases between. Germline CDR1 KGHDR, CDR2 SFDVKD. The CDR3 has 13 amino acids. The DNA of the CDR3 is TGTGCCACCAGTGATCTCAGACAAGAGACCCAGTACTTC. Translating it yields CATSDLRQETQYF.

This clonotype was counted ten times or more. The V and J genes are TRBV12-3 or TRBV12-4 and TRBJ2-3, with 10 bases that match TRBD2. V shed 3 bases, J shed 6 bases, and the junction held 6 bases outside the gene matches. The CDR3 totals 15 residues. The CDR3 DNA sequence: TGTGCCAGCAGTTTGTGGTCTAGCGGGAGTGATACGCAGTATTTT. Amino acid sequence: CASSLWSSGSDTQYF.

The V call is TRBV6-1, the J call TRBJ2-2; D not certain. The CDR3 is made up of 14 amino acids. Germline V gives CDR1 MNHNS, CDR2 SASEGT. The V end was cut by 2 bases, the J end by 7 bases, with 11 bases between. The CDR3, as DNA: TGTGCCAGCAGTGAACTTATCTCCAGCGGGGAGCTGTTTTTT. It codes for CASSELISSGELFF.

This clonotype was seen ten or more times. The rearrangement joins TRBV30 to TRBJ2-2; 9 positions match TRBD1. Germline trimming cut 6 bases from V and 3 bases from J; bases unmatched to any gene: 5. Germline V gene lookup returns CDR1 GTSNPN and CDR2 SVGIG (reference sequence). The CDR3 has 14 residues. The CDR3 nucleotides read TGTGCCTGCCGGGGACAGGGTTACACCGGGGAGCTGTTTTTT. Its translation: CACRGQGYTGELFF.

This clonotype was recorded many times. The J gene is TRBJ2-7, the V gene TRBV11-2; D possibly corresponds to TRBD1 (6 bases). Germline CDR1 and CDR2: SGHAT and FQNNGV. Trimming removed 5 bases from V and 2 bases from J, with 13 bases in between. This CDR3 has 14 residues. CDR3 bases: TGTGCCAGCAGCCCAAGGGACAAAACCTACGAGCAGTACGTC. It yields the protein CASSPRDKTYEQYV.

This clonotype was seen repeatedly, ten times or more. The J gene is TRBJ1-6, the V gene TRBV30, with TRBD1 matching 7 bases. With 0 bases clipped from V and 5 bases from J, the junction kept 4 bases outside the gene matches. This CDR3 region has 15 residues. Per the germline V gene, CDR1 is GTSNPN and CDR2 is SVGIG (reference sequence). The CDR3 DNA sequence: TGTGCCTGGAGTGTACGAGACAGGGATAATTCACCCCTCCACTTT. Protein sequence: CAWSVRDRDNSPLHF. Full variable domain (remainder filled in from reference TRBV30 and TRBJ1-6): SQTIHQWPATLVQPVGSPLSLECTVEGTSNPNLYWYRQAAGRGLQLLFYSVGIGQISSEVPQNLSASRPQDRQFILSSKKLLLSDSGFYLCAWSVRDRDNSPLHFGNGTRLTVT.

The rearrangement links TRBV10-3 to TRBJ2-3; D is unclear. The CDR3 runs to 14 residues. Germline CDR1 ENHRY, CDR2 SYGVKD. Trimming shortened V by 4 bases and J by 0 bases, and 8 bases separated the two germline ends. CDR3 region: CAISGGASTDTQYF. The CDR3 nucleotides read TGTGCCATCAGTGGTGGCGCGAGCACAGATACGCAGTATTTT.